The 26 T cell receptor beta chains below were found in one sample sequenced in a study of OX40 agonist ivuxolimab in advanced cancers. Repertoires were generated with immunoSEQ multiplex PCR, while TCRdb's copy carries only in-frame clones and drops some. The top ten hold less than 1.1% of the sample, which has some 150,000 clones, about nine tenths seen once. This specimen consisted of CD4+ or CD8+ T cells sorted from blood, obtained in a trial of the OX40 agonist ivuxolimab. These receptors originate from an adult with an advanced solid tumor such as melanoma, head and neck, liver or kidney cancer.

The rearrangement uses TRBV7-2 and TRBJ1-5; no firm D call. V lost 4 bases and J 4 bases, leaving 8 bases between the germline ends. CDR1 SGHTA and CDR2 FQGNSA come from the germline V gene. The CDR3 has 13 residues. The CDR3 reads CASSSDGNQPQHF. The CDR3 DNA reads as TGTGCCAGCAGCTCGGACGGGAATCAGCCCCAGCATTTT.

V and J are TRBV6-5 and TRBJ2-1; 7 bases line up with TRBD2. Trimming removed 6 bases from V and 7 bases from J; junction bases left unmatched: 12. Germline-derived CDR1 and CDR2 are MNHEY and SVGAGI. CDR3 size: 15 residues. This CDR3 is CASSYGGSPGNEQFF. The CDR3 nucleotides are TGTGCCAGCAGCTACGGGGGGAGCCCGGGAAATGAGCAGTTCTTC.

The V call is TRBV28, the J call TRBJ2-1; D is possibly TRBD2 (5 bases). Trimming cost V 5 bases and J 0 bases, with 8 bases left between them. This CDR3 has 14 amino acids. Per the germline V gene, CDR1 is MDHEN and CDR2 is SYDVKM. The CDR3 region is CASSRRSSYNEQFF. CDR3 bases: TGTGCCAGCAGTCGGAGGAGCTCCTACAATGAGCAGTTCTTC.

The chain combines TRBV5-1 with TRBJ2-7; 8 bases are a match to TRBD2. There are 15 residues in the CDR3. The germline gives CDR1 SGHRS, CDR2 YFSETQ. V was clipped by 5 bases and J by 5 bases; unmatched bases: 12. DNA for the CDR3: TGCGCCAGCAGGACGACTAGCGAAAGTTTCCACGAGCAGTACTTC. Its protein product is CASRTTSESFHEQYF. Full variable domain (missing parts from reference TRBV5-1 and TRBJ2-7): KAGVTQTPRYLIKTRGQQVTLSCSPISGHRSVSWYQQTPGQGLQFLFEYFSETQRNKGNFPGRFSGRQFSNSRSEMNVSTLELGDSALYLCASRTTSESFHEQYFGPGTRLTVT.

This sequence joins TRBV30 and TRBJ1-4; D may be TRBD1 (6 bases). Germline V CDR1 and CDR2: GTSNPN, SVGIG (reference sequence). This CDR3 has 14 amino acids. V lost 2 bases, J lost 1 base, and 8 bases lay in between. The CDR3 loop is CAWSIGGTNEKLFF. In nucleotides, the CDR3 is TGTGCCTGGAGTATAGGGGGAACTAATGAAAAACTGTTTTTT. Full variable domain (outside the CDR3, taken from reference TRBV30 and TRBJ1-4): SQTIHQWPATLVQPVGSPLSLECTVEGTSNPNLYWYRQAAGRGLQLLFYSVGIGQISSEVPQNLSASRPQDRQFILSSKKLLLSDSGFYLCAWSIGGTNEKLFFGSGTQLSVL.

The chain combines TRBV19 with TRBJ1-4; 10 positions agree with TRBD1. CDR3 size: 13 residues. The germline CDR1 and CDR2 sequences are LNHDA and SQIVND (reference sequence). V trimming: 7 bases; J trimming: 7 bases; junction bases outside the gene matches: 3. This CDR3 reads CASTRDRGEKLFF. CDR3 DNA: TGTGCCAGTACTCGGGACAGGGGTGAAAAACTGTTTTTT. Looking up the rest from reference TRBV19 and TRBJ1-4 gives the full variable domain: DGGITQSPKYLFRKEGQNVTLSCEQNLNHDAMYWYRQDPGQGLRLIYYSQIVNDFQKGDIAEGYSVSREKKESFPLTVTSAQKNPTAFYLCASTRDRGEKLFFGSGTQLSVL.

The chain couples TRBV10-1 to TRBJ2-7; D not resolved. The V end was cut by 8 bases, the J end by 0 bases, with 14 bases between. This CDR3 contains 14 residues. CDR1 and CDR2 (germline): WNHNN, SYGVQD (reference sequence). This chain's CDR3 is CASRKDISSYEQYF. As DNA, the CDR3 is TGCGCCAGCCGGAAGGATATTAGCTCCTACGAGCAGTACTTC.

The table lists this clone with a few counts. One end of the junction fails to match germline, which may point to a read error. V and J are TRBV2 and TRBJ1-2, with D maybe TRBD1 (6 bases). The germline V gene encodes CDR1 SNHLY and CDR2 FYNNEI. The CDR3 extends over 11 amino acids. CDR3 sequence: CASSGFKDSNF. CDR3 nucleotides: TGTGCCAGCAGTGGATTTAAGGACAGTAACTTC.

The chain has TRBV5-4 and TRBJ1-1; D possibly corresponds to TRBD1 (6 bases). V gave up 8 bases and J gave up 3 bases, with 20 bases separating them. CDR1 is SGHNT and CDR2 is YYREEE in the germline V gene (reference sequence). CDR3 size: 15 residues. The DNA of the CDR3 is TGTGCCAGTACACAGGGAGCGGCGGGGGACACTGAAGCTTTCTTT. This encodes CASTQGAAGDTEAFF.

The V and J genes are TRBV4-2 and TRBJ2-1; 7 bases map to TRBD1. Trimming at V came to 3 bases and at J to 0 bases, leaving 8 bases not matched to a gene. CDR1 and CDR2 from the germline V gene are LGHNA and YNFKEQ. The CDR3 totals 17 residues. Here the CDR3 reads CASSHADRVSSYNEQFF. The CDR3 DNA is TGTGCCAGCAGCCATGCTGACAGGGTCAGCTCCTACAATGAGCAGTTCTTC.

As DNA, the CDR3 is TGTGCCAGCAGGCCAACGGGGGGTAACAATCAGCCCCAGCATTTT. Amino acid sequence: CASRPTGGNNQPQHF. The rearrangement uses TRBV25-1 and TRBJ1-5, with D perhaps TRBD1 (5 bases). The CDR3 is made up of 15 amino acids. Germline CDR1 and CDR2: MGHDK and SYGVNS. V gave up 6 bases and J gave up 3 bases, with 15 bases separating them. The full variable domain, completed using reference TRBV25-1 and TRBJ1-5, is EADIYQTPRYLVIGTGKKITLECSQTMGHDKMYWYQQDPGMELHLIHYSYGVNSTEKGDLSSESTVSRIRTEHFPLTLESARPSHTSQYLCASRPTGGNNQPQHFGDGTRLSIL.

The chain is built from TRBV6-5 and TRBJ2-3, with TRBD2 as a possible D gene (6 bases). Germline assignment: CDR1 MNHEY and CDR2 SVGAGI. Trimming took 4 bases from V and 4 from J, leaving 18 bases between them. The CDR3 covers 16 residues. As DNA, the CDR3 is TGTGCCAGCAGTTCCTTTTTGGCGGGAAGGGCAGATACGCAGTATTTT. Its translation is CASSSFLAGRADTQYF.

The V and J genes are TRBV6-5 and TRBJ2-7; 9 nucleotides agree with TRBD1. J was trimmed by 1 base and V by 2 bases; bases with no gene match: 3. This CDR3 contains 15 residues. The germline gives CDR1 MNHEY, CDR2 SVGAGI. DNA for the CDR3: TGTGCCAGCAGTTACGGGGGGACAGGGTCCTACGAGCAGTACTTC. It translates to CASSYGGTGSYEQYF.

This clone was recorded only once. V gene TRBV5-1 combines with J gene TRBJ2-3, with D tentatively TRBD2 (6 bases). This CDR3 spans 14 amino acids. V was clipped by 0 bases and J by 7 bases, with 12 bases between them. CDR1 and CDR2 (germline): SGHRS, YFSETQ. CDR3 bases: TGCGCCAGCAGCTTGGTGGCTAGCGACCATACGCAGTATTTT. Amino acids: CASSLVASDHTQYF.

This sequence joins TRBV19 and TRBJ1-4; no clear D. This CDR3 contains 13 residues. Per germline, CDR1 LNHDA and CDR2 SQIVND (reference sequence). Trimming took off 7 bases at V and 7 bases at J, with 13 bases between the two ends. CDR3 coding DNA: TGTGCCAGTACTGGCTCGGACGTTGAAAAACTGTTTTTT. Translating it yields CASTGSDVEKLFF.

This chain uses TRBV5-1 with TRBJ2-7; D is ambiguous. The germline V gene encodes CDR1 SGHRS and CDR2 YFSETQ. The CDR3 is 13 amino acids. The V gene lost 0 bases and the J gene lost 6 bases, with 10 bases spanning the gap. This CDR3 is CASSLDDSSEQYF. CDR3 nucleotide sequence: TGCGCCAGCAGCTTGGACGACTCAAGCGAGCAGTACTTC. Variable domain in full (rest from reference TRBV5-1 and TRBJ2-7): KAGVTQTPRYLIKTRGQQVTLSCSPISGHRSVSWYQQTPGQGLQFLFEYFSETQRNKGNFPGRFSGRQFSNSRSEMNVSTLELGDSALYLCASSLDDSSEQYFGPGTRLTVT.

V and J are TRBV28 and TRBJ2-1; 10 bases are shared with TRBD2. The germline V gene encodes CDR1 MDHEN and CDR2 SYDVKM. V trimming: 2 bases; J trimming: 2 bases; junction bases outside the gene matches: 6. The CDR3 has 17 amino acids. The CDR3 DNA follows: TGTGCCAGCAGTTTAAGCGGGGGACTAGCGACCTACAATGAGCAGTTCTTC. Translation gives CASSLSGGLATYNEQFF.

The chain has TRBV27 and TRBJ2-2; D perhaps matches TRBD1 (6 bases). Germline V CDR1 and CDR2: MNHEY, SMNVEV (reference sequence). V shed 7 bases and J shed 1 base, with 13 bases lying between them. The CDR3 contains 15 residues. The CDR3: CASMMRQVNTGELFF. The CDR3 coding sequence is TGTGCCAGCATGATGAGACAGGTGAACACCGGGGAGCTGTTTTTT.

The chain combines TRBV2 with TRBJ1-5; no clear D. This CDR3 region has 17 residues. Germline V CDR1 and CDR2: SNHLY, FYNNEI. Trimming removed 0 bases at V and 0 bases at J, with 12 bases between. DNA of the CDR3: TGTGCCAGCAGTGAAGCGACTTCTTTTTATAGCAATCAGCCCCAGCATTTT. Protein product: CASSEATSFYSNQPQHF.

The V and J genes are TRBV28 and TRBJ2-2; D gene ambiguous. Trimming pared 3 bases from V and 6 bases from J, leaving 5 bases between. This CDR3 has 12 amino acids. Germline V lookup: CDR1 MDHEN, CDR2 SYDVKM. In nucleotides, the CDR3 is TGTGCCAGCAGTTTTTGGTCCGGGGAGCTGTTTTTT. Translation: CASSFWSGELFF. Full variable domain (outside the CDR3, taken from reference TRBV28 and TRBJ2-2): DVKVTQSSRYLVKRTGEKVFLECVQDMDHENMFWYRQDPGLGLRLIYFSYDVKMKEKGDIPEGYSVSREKKERFSLILESASTNQTSMYLCASSFWSGELFFGEGSRLTVL.

V usage is TRBV30 and J usage is TRBJ1-2, with a tentative D call TRBD1 (6 bases). Trimming removed 1 base at V and 4 bases at J, with 10 bases between. Germline lookup yields CDR1 GTSNPN and CDR2 SVGIG (reference sequence). CDR3 size: 13 residues. The CDR3 is CAWSAGALYGYTF. DNA for the CDR3: TGTGCCTGGAGTGCAGGGGCGCTCTATGGCTACACCTTC.

The CDR3: CASSPTGVQPQHF. In nucleotides, the CDR3 is TGTGCCAGCAGCCCTACAGGGGTCCAGCCCCAGCATTTT. This rearrangement joins TRBV7-2 to TRBJ1-5; 7 nucleotides match TRBD1. Germline V gene data show CDR1 as SGHTA and CDR2 as FQGNSA. The junction had 5 bases not matched to a gene; V was cut back by 5 bases and J by 7 bases. The CDR3 has 13 residues.

The rearrangement links TRBV6-5 to TRBJ2-7; D is unresolved. This CDR3 has 15 residues. Germline CDR1 and CDR2: MNHEY and SVGAGI. Trimming took 0 bases from V and 4 from J, leaving 13 bases between them. CDR3 nucleotide sequence: TGTGCCAGCAGTTACTCCATTGCCGGGCGGTACGAGCAGTACTTC. This translates into CASSYSIAGRYEQYF.

The rearrangement links TRBV7-9 to TRBJ2-1, with 7 bases fitting TRBD1. V shed 5 bases, J shed 6 bases, and the junction held 7 bases outside the gene matches. There are 14 residues in the CDR3. The germline V gene encodes CDR1 SEHNR and CDR2 FQNEAQ (reference sequence). The CDR3 protein is CASSLRTGLNEQFF. As DNA, the CDR3 is TGTGCCAGCAGCCTGAGGACAGGCCTCAATGAGCAGTTCTTC.

This chain connects TRBV2 to TRBJ1-1; the D gene is possibly TRBD1 (5 bases). The CDR3 runs to 13 residues. Germline assignment: CDR1 SNHLY and CDR2 FYNNEI. V lost 4 bases, J lost 4 bases, and 10 bases lay in between. The CDR3 nucleotides are TGTGCCAGCAGTGCAATTGGGGGCACTGAAGCTTTCTTT. Translated: CASSAIGGTEAFF.

V gene TRBV15 combines with J gene TRBJ2-3; 8 bases align to TRBD1. Looked up from germline, CDR1 is LNHNV and CDR2 is YYDKDF (reference sequence). The CDR3 consists of 15 residues. Trimming at V came to 5 bases and at J to 6 bases, leaving 10 bases not matched to a gene. This CDR3 is CATSARDRRMDTQYF. The CDR3 nucleotides read TGTGCCACCAGCGCGCGGGACAGGAGAATGGATACGCAGTATTTT.